The clone carrying this TCR beta chain has a single count. Its antigen is still unknown. The table came from immunoSEQ multiplex PCR; TCRdb's copy has only in-frame clones and leaves some out. The repertoire holds over 50,000 clones, with around three quarters as singletons. This record belongs to a study of vaccination effects on CD4 cells after COVID-19. Within the ViraFEST assay, antigen-specific CD4+ T cells underwent expansion with viral peptide pools prior to sequencing. A roughly 10-day culture period preceded the isolation of CD4+ T cells. Everyone in the study got two shots of either the BNT162b2 or mRNA-1273 vaccine. Vaccine recipients had no previous SARS-CoV-2 infection; their nucleocapsid antibodies were negative. This CDR3 spans 13 amino acids. CDR1 and CDR2 (germline): LGHNA, YSLEER. Trimming took 3 bases from V and 6 from J, leaving 8 bases between them.

The rearrangement joins TRBV4-3 to TRBJ2-2, with a tentative D call TRBD1 (5 bases). The sample in question was CD4+ T cells from PBMCs cultured with HCoV-229E spike peptides, obtained after COVID-19 vaccination. The sequence was collected from a human donor who received a COVID-19 vaccine. Here the CDR3 DNA reads TGCGCCAGCAGCCACCCGACAGCCGGGGAGCTGTTTTTT. Its protein product is CASSHPTAGELFF.